This T cell receptor beta chain was recovered during a study of PD-1 blockade in mismatch repair-deficient tumors. Only in-frame clones appear in the TCRdb table, and some are missing; sequencing was by immunoSEQ multiplex PCR. Here the sample spans roughly 14,000 clones, roughly 84% being singletons. Trimming stripped 2 bases from V and 6 bases from J, with 9 bases between. The CDR3 extends over 13 amino acids. Germline V lookup: CDR1 MNHEY, CDR2 SMNVEV (reference sequence). The source material was PBMCs, sampled before pembrolizumab treatment. V and J are TRBV27 and TRBJ2-3; D ambiguous. The sequence was collected from an adult with mismatch repair-deficient cancer. CDR3 coding DNA: TGTGCCAGCAGTTTAAATCTAGGGGATACGCAGTATTTT. Translating it yields CASSLNLGDTQYF.